The 27 T cell receptor beta chains in this list originate from one sample, sequenced in a study of OX40 agonist ivuxolimab in advanced cancers. The library came from the immunoSEQ multiplex PCR assay. As stored in TCRdb, this immuneACCESS dataset retains in-frame rearrangements with V and J assigned. A fraction of the clones does not appear; measured against another copy, unresolved V genes explain less than half of the discrepancy, and the remainder lacks a known reason. The sample contains 65,000 to 85,000 clones, about 93% of them found a single time. The top ten clonotypes cover about 8.3% of the sample. Sequencing used CD4+ or CD8+ T cells sorted from blood, obtained in a trial of the OX40 agonist ivuxolimab. The receptors here all came from an adult with an advanced solid tumor such as melanoma, head and neck, liver or kidney cancer.

This clone was counted a few times. The chain employs TRBV13 and TRBJ1-1; 11 bases are shared with TRBD1. There are 15 residues in the CDR3. The germline V gene has CDR1 PRHDT and CDR2 FYEKMQ (reference sequence). V lost 5 bases and J lost 6; bases outside the gene matches: 8. CDR3 protein: CASSTRDRGDPEAFF. As DNA, the CDR3 is TGTGCCAGCAGCACCCGGGACAGGGGGGACCCTGAAGCTTTCTTT.

This clone was seen more than once but under ten times. The rearrangement links TRBV27 to TRBJ2-1; tentative D call: TRBD2 (6 bases). Trimming cost V 7 bases and J 0 bases, with 10 bases left between them. Germline CDR1 and CDR2: MNHEY and SMNVEV (reference sequence). The CDR3 has 14 residues. The CDR3 is CASMGGDSYNEQFF. CDR3 nucleotides: TGTGCCAGCATGGGGGGAGACTCCTACAATGAGCAGTTCTTC.

The V call is TRBV19, the J call TRBJ1-1; D is ambiguous. V was pared by 1 base and J by 5 bases, with 17 bases between. Germline CDR1 and CDR2: LNHDA and SQIVND (reference sequence). The CDR3 extends over 16 amino acids. The CDR3 protein is CASSIGLEGYRTEAFF. Written as DNA, the CDR3 is TGTGCCAGTAGTATAGGGTTGGAGGGTTATAGGACTGAAGCTTTCTTT. The whole variable domain, remainder taken from reference TRBV19 and TRBJ1-1, is DGGITQSPKYLFRKEGQNVTLSCEQNLNHDAMYWYRQDPGQGLRLIYYSQIVNDFQKGDIAEGYSVSREKKESFPLTVTSAQKNPTAFYLCASSIGLEGYRTEAFFGQGTRLTVV.

The CDR3 DNA reads as TGTGCCAGCCGTCAGGAGCGGGGGGGCCTTGTAGATACGCAGTATTTT. Protein sequence: CASRQERGGLVDTQYF. The rearrangement uses TRBV7-6 and TRBJ2-3, with TRBD2 identical over 10 bases. The CDR3 is made up of 16 amino acids. The germline V gene encodes CDR1 SGHVS and CDR2 FNYEAQ. V was clipped by 8 bases and J by 5 bases; unmatched bases: 13.

The genes are TRBV7-8 and TRBJ2-7; 14 nucleotides match TRBD2. CDR3 size: 17 residues. V dropped 4 bases and J dropped 0; count of bases not matched to a gene: 5. The germline gives CDR1 SGHVS, CDR2 FQNEAQ. Written as DNA, the CDR3 is TGTGCCAGCAGCTCTGGACTAGCGGGGGGAAACTCCTACGAGCAGTACTTC. Encoded protein: CASSSGLAGGNSYEQYF. Full variable domain (rest looked up from reference TRBV7-8 and TRBJ2-7): GAGVSQSPRYKVAKRGQDVALRCDPISGHVSLFWYQQALGQGPEFLTYFQNEAQLDKSGLPSDRFFAERPEGSVSTLKIQRTQQEDSAVYLCASSSGLAGGNSYEQYFGPGTRLTVT.

This chain connects TRBV16 to TRBJ2-1; D is ambiguous. This CDR3 region has 14 residues. CDR1 is KGHSY and CDR2 is FQNENV in the germline V gene. V was pared by 6 bases and J by 0 bases, with 9 bases between. The CDR3 nucleotides read TGTGCCAGCAGTTACTTGAGCTCCTACAATGAGCAGTTCTTC. Its translation is CASSYLSSYNEQFF. Full variable domain (remainder filled in from reference TRBV16 and TRBJ2-1): GEEVAQTPKHLVRGEGQKAKLYCAPIKGHSYVFWYQQVLKNEFKFLISFQNENVFDETGMPKERFSAKCLPNSPCSLEIQATKLEDSAVYFCASSYLSSYNEQFFGPGTRLTVL.

The V gene is TRBV4-1, the J gene TRBJ2-1; the D gene is possibly TRBD1 (5 bases). CDR3 size: 15 residues. The V and J ends lost 2 bases and 3 bases respectively, with 11 bases between them. Looked up from germline, CDR1 is MGHRA and CDR2 is YSYEKL. CDR3: CASSQIGGHYNEQFF. The CDR3, as DNA: TGCGCCAGCAGCCAAATTGGCGGACACTACAATGAGCAGTTCTTC.

V usage is TRBV5-1 and J usage is TRBJ2-5, with a tentative D call TRBD2 (5 bases). The CDR3 extends over 18 amino acids. Trimming left V 4 bases short and J 2 bases short, with 24 bases between. Germline CDR1 reads SGHRS; CDR2 reads YFSETQ. The CDR3 reads CASSPGGVAGLGQETQYF. CDR3 nucleotides: TGCGCCAGCAGCCCCGGAGGAGTGGCGGGCTTAGGGCAAGAGACCCAGTACTTC. The full variable domain, with the rest looked up from reference TRBV5-1 and TRBJ2-5, is KAGVTQTPRYLIKTRGQQVTLSCSPISGHRSVSWYQQTPGQGLQFLFEYFSETQRNKGNFPGRFSGRQFSNSRSEMNVSTLELGDSALYLCASSPGGVAGLGQETQYFGPGTRLLVL.

The gene calls are TRBV9 and TRBJ2-1; D is unclear. Per germline, CDR1 SGDLS and CDR2 YYNGEE. With 5 bases removed from V and 5 bases from J, the gap between germline ends came to 5 bases. CDR3 length equals 11 residues. The CDR3 is CASRANNEQFF. CDR3 bases: TGTGCCAGCAGGGCCAACAATGAGCAGTTCTTC.

The chain joins TRBV4-1 to TRBJ1-4; no definite D call. Germline values: CDR1 MGHRA, CDR2 YSYEKL. The CDR3 is 18 residues long. V lost 4 bases and J 0 bases, leaving 18 bases between the germline ends. CDR3 sequence (DNA): TGCGCCAGCAGCCCCGCGAACAGTGAGGGATCAACTAATGAAAAACTGTTTTTT. The encoded protein is CASSPANSEGSTNEKLFF.

The genes are TRBV7-2 and TRBJ2-1; D is uncertain. With 2 bases removed from V and 7 bases from J, the gap between germline ends came to 3 bases. Germline V gene sequence: CDR1 SGHTA, CDR2 FQGNSA. The CDR3 runs 11 residues. CDR3 coding DNA: TGTGCCAGCAGCTTAAATAATGAGCAGTTCTTC. Amino acids: CASSLNNEQFF.

This clone occurred once. The rearrangement joins TRBV5-1 to TRBJ1-1; perhaps TRBD1 as D (6 bases). The germline V and J ends were trimmed by 3 bases and 8 bases, with 20 bases remaining between them. This CDR3 has 15 amino acids. Germline V gives CDR1 SGHRS, CDR2 YFSETQ. The CDR3 DNA is TGCGCCAGCAGCTCAATATACAGGGTTAGTTCCGAAGCTTTCTTT. Protein sequence: CASSSIYRVSSEAFF.

This chain uses TRBV7-3 with TRBJ2-5; maybe TRBD1 (6 bases). The CDR3 sequence is 14 residues long. Trimming took 0 bases from V and 5 from J, leaving 10 bases between them. Germline V gene sequence: CDR1 SGHTA, CDR2 FQGTGA. The CDR3 region is CASSLTGGSETQYF. In nucleotides, the CDR3 is TGTGCCAGCAGCTTAACTGGGGGCAGTGAGACCCAGTACTTC. The whole variable domain, filled in from reference TRBV7-3 and TRBJ2-5, reads GAGVSQTPSNKVTEKGKYVELRCDPISGHTALYWYRQSLGQGPEFLIYFQGTGAADDSGLPNDRFFAVRPEGSVSTLKIQRTERGDSAVYLCASSLTGGSETQYFGPGTRLLVL.

The V gene is TRBV5-6, the J gene TRBJ2-5; the match to TRBD1 covers 9 bases. Trimming cost V 4 bases and J 6 bases; bases outside gene matches: 7. Germline CDR1 SGHDT, CDR2 YYEEEE. There are 14 residues in the CDR3. CDR3 region: CASSETGGSKTQYF. The CDR3 coding sequence is TGTGCCAGCAGCGAGACAGGGGGAAGTAAGACCCAGTACTTC.

The rearrangement uses TRBV4-3 and TRBJ2-7; D not certain. The V gene lost 1 base and the J gene lost 3 bases, with 10 bases spanning the gap. Germline values: CDR1 LGHNA, CDR2 YSLEER. CDR3 size: 14 residues. The DNA for the CDR3 is TGCGCCAGCAGCCAAGTTGCCTTGAACTACGAGCAGTACTTC. It translates to CASSQVALNYEQYF.

The chain joins TRBV11-3 to TRBJ2-1; D may correspond to TRBD1 or TRBD2 (5 bases each). The germline V gene has CDR1 SGHNT and CDR2 YENEEA. The CDR3 is 14 residues long. The V end was cut by 4 bases, the J end by 9 bases, with 16 bases between. For the CDR3, the DNA is TGTGCCAGCAGCTCCCGGGACCAAGGATCTGAGCAGTTCTTC. As protein: CASSSRDQGSEQFF.

The V gene is TRBV27, the J gene TRBJ1-6; D gene ambiguous. The CDR3 length is 14 residues. The germline V gene encodes CDR1 MNHEY and CDR2 SMNVEV (reference sequence). Trimming cost V 7 bases and J 4 bases, with 11 bases left between them. CDR3 loop: CASIPGKYNSPLHF. Here the CDR3 DNA reads TGTGCCAGCATCCCCGGGAAATATAATTCACCCCTCCACTTT.

This rearrangement joins TRBV13 to TRBJ1-2, with 10 bases identical to TRBD1. V lost 1 base to trimming and J lost 4 bases; unmatched junction nucleotides: 6. The germline V gene has CDR1 PRHDT and CDR2 FYEKMQ (reference sequence). The CDR3 extends over 16 amino acids. The CDR3 DNA sequence: TGTGCCAGCAGCTTAGAAGGGGGGACAGGGGCCTATGGCTACACCTTC. It codes for CASSLEGGTGAYGYTF.

The V and J genes are TRBV27 and TRBJ2-7; a possible D gene is TRBD1 (6 bases). Germline V lookup: CDR1 MNHEY, CDR2 SMNVEV (reference sequence). With 2 bases removed from V and 2 bases from J, the gap between germline ends came to 16 bases. The CDR3 covers 16 residues. The CDR3 sequence is CASSLLGHQLPYEQYF. The CDR3 DNA reads TGTGCCAGCAGTTTACTGGGACACCAACTTCCCTACGAGCAGTACTTC.

V usage is TRBV6-6 and J usage is TRBJ2-7, with D perhaps TRBD1 or TRBD2 (5 bases each). The CDR3 is made up of 14 amino acids. Trimming took off 0 bases at V and 4 bases at J, with 10 bases between the two ends. From germline, CDR1 is MNHNY and CDR2 SVGAGI (reference sequence). CDR3 in amino acids: CASSYSGGGYEQYF. Written as DNA, the CDR3 is TGTGCCAGCAGTTACTCTGGGGGTGGGTACGAGCAGTACTTC.

J is TRBJ2-5 and V is TRBV25-1, with TRBD1 matching over 7 bases. The CDR3 is 16 amino acids. From germline, CDR1 is MGHDK and CDR2 SYGVNS. The trim removed 6 bases at V and 0 bases at J, leaving 10 bases unmatched. The CDR3, as DNA: TGTGCCAGCAGCCCGACAGGGTGGGGACACCAAGAGACCCAGTACTTC. As protein: CASSPTGWGHQETQYF.

This clone was seen just once. V is TRBV19 and J is TRBJ2-7, with D maybe TRBD1 (7 bases). CDR3 length: 13 amino acids. Trimming removed 5 bases at V and 3 bases at J, with 11 bases between. Per the germline V gene, CDR1 is LNHDA and CDR2 is SQIVND (reference sequence). The chain's CDR3 is CASSAGTDYEQYF. The DNA for the CDR3 is TGTGCCAGTAGTGCGGGGACAGACTACGAGCAGTACTTC.

The chain is built from TRBV9 and TRBJ2-1, with 7 bases lining up with TRBD2. The junction had 3 bases not matched to a gene; V was cut back by 2 bases and J by 4 bases. The CDR3 is made up of 14 amino acids. The germline V gene encodes CDR1 SGDLS and CDR2 YYNGEE. The CDR3 reads CASSVGAGYNEQFF. DNA of the CDR3: TGTGCCAGCAGCGTCGGAGCGGGGTACAATGAGCAGTTCTTC.

The J gene is TRBJ2-3, the V gene TRBV5-8; TRBD2 aligns across 10 bases. The CDR3 extends over 14 amino acids. Germline values: CDR1 SGHTS, CDR2 YDEGEE. The trim removed 6 bases at V and 3 bases at J, leaving 4 bases unmatched. The DNA for the CDR3 is TGTGCCAGCAACCTGGGACTAGCGACAGATACGCAGTATTTT. This translates into CASNLGLATDTQYF.

As DNA, the CDR3 is TGTGCCAGCAGCGTTGGGACCGATGCCGGGGAGCTGTTTTTT. Amino acid sequence: CASSVGTDAGELFF. The genes are TRBV9 and TRBJ2-2; D is perhaps TRBD1 or TRBD2 (5 bases each). The CDR3 has 14 amino acids. Germline-derived CDR1 and CDR2 are SGDLS and YYNGEE. V dropped 2 bases and J dropped 6 bases, with 11 bases sitting between them.

This rearrangement joins TRBV2 to TRBJ2-4; no clear D gene. The V gene lost 1 base and the J gene lost 0 bases, with 7 bases spanning the gap. Germline values: CDR1 SNHLY, CDR2 FYNNEI. The CDR3 extends over 15 amino acids. Here the CDR3 reads CASSEGRAAKNIQYF. In DNA, the CDR3 is TGTGCCAGCAGTGAAGGACGTGCAGCCAAAAACATTCAGTACTTC.

Points on this clone: The same CDR3 is also encoded by other DNA sequences in this sample. V gene TRBV7-2 combines with J gene TRBJ1-5; D gene ambiguous. Between the trimmed V and J ends, which lost 0 bases and 5 bases, there was a span of 5 bases. The germline CDR1 and CDR2 sequences are SGHTA and FQGNSA. The CDR3 runs to 13 residues. The CDR3 is CASSLADHQPQHF. CDR3 nucleotides: TGTGCCAGCAGCTTAGCCGACCATCAGCCCCAGCATTTT.